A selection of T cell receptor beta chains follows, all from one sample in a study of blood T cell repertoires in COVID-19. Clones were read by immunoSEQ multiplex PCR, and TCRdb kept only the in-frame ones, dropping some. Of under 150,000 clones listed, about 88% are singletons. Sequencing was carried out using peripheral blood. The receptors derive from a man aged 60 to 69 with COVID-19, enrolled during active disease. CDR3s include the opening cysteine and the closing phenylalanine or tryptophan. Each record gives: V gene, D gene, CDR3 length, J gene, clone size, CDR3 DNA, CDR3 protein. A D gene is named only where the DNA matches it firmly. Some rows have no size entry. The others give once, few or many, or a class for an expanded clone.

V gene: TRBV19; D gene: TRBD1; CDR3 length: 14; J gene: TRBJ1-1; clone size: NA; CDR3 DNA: TGTGCCAGTAGTATTGCCGAGGGGGCCACTGAAGCTTTCTTT; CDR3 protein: CASSIAEGATEAFF
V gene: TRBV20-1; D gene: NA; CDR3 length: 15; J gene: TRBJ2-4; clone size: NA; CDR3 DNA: TGCAGTGCTAGTGCCCTAGGCTTTACCATAAACATTCAGTACTTC; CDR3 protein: CSASALGFTINIQYF
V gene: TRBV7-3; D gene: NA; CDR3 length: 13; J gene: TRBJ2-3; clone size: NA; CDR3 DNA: TGTGCCAGCAGTCTCGGGACTCCAGATACGCAGTATTTT; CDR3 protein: CASSLGTPDTQYF
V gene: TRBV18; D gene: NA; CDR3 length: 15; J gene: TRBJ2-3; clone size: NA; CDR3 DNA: TGTGCCAGCTCCCCAGGGGCCGTGGGCACAGATACGCAGTATTTT; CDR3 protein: CASSPGAVGTDTQYF
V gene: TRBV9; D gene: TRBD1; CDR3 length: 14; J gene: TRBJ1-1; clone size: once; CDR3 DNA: TGTGCCAGCAGCGCAACAGGGGTGAACACTGAAGCTTTCTTT; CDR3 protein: CASSATGVNTEAFF
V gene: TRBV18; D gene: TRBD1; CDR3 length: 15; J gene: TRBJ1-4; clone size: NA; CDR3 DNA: TGTGCCAGCTCACCTTTGACAGGGAAAAATGAAAAACTGTTTTTT; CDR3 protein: CASSPLTGKNEKLFF
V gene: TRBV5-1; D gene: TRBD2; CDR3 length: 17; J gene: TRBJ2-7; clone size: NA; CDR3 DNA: TGCGCCAGCAGCTTGGCCATCGTAGCGGGCAGCTCCTACGAGCAGTACTTC; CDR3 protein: CASSLAIVAGSSYEQYF
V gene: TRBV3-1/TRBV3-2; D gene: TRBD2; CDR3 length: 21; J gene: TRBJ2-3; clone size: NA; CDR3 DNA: TGTGCCAGCAGCCTTTCCCTGGGACTAGCGGGATGGAGTGAATACACAGATACGCAGTATTTT; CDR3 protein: CASSLSLGLAGWSEYTDTQYF
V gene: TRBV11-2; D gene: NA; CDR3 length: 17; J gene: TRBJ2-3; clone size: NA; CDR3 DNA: TGTGCCAGCAGCTCCGGCCCTTCGGGACTCGGGGCAGATACGCAGTATTTT; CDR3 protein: CASSSGPSGLGADTQYF
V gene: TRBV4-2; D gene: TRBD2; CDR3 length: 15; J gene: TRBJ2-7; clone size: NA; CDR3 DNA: TGTGCCAGCAGCCAAGCCTCTGGGACTAGCGTCGAGCAGTACTTC; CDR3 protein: CASSQASGTSVEQYF
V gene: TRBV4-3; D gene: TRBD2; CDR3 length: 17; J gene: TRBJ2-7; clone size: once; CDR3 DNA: TGCGCCAGCAGCCAAGATAGAAAGGCGCGGGAGCACTTCGAGCAGTACTTC; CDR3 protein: CASSQDRKAREHFEQYF
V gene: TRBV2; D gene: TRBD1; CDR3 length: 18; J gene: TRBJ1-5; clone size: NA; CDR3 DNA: TGTGCCAGCAGTGGCTACATCTGGGACAGGCGTTTCAATCAGCCCCAGCATTTT; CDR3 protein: CASSGYIWDRRFNQPQHF
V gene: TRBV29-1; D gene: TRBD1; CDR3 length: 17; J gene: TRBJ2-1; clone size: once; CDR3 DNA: TGCAGCGGTTCCGGGACAGGGGGTCCAAGCTCCTACAATGAGCAGTTCTTC; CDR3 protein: CSGSGTGGPSSYNEQFF
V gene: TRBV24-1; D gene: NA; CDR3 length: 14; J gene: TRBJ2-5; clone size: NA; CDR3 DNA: TGTGCCACCAGTGATTCGGCGGGGCTGGAGACCCAGTACTTC; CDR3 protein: CATSDSAGLETQYF
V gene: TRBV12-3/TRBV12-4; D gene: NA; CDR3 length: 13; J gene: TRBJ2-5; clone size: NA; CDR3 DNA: TGTGCCAGCAGTTTAGGTGGGGCAGAGACCCAGTACTTC; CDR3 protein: CASSLGGAETQYF
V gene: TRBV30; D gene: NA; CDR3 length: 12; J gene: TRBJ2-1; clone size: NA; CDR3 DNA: TGTGCCTGGAGTGTACGGGGCAATGAGCAGTTCTTC; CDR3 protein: CAWSVRGNEQFF
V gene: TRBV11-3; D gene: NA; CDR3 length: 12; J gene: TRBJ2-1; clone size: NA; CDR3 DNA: TGTGCCAGCAGCTTACGGGACAATGAGCAGTTCTTC; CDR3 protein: CASSLRDNEQFF
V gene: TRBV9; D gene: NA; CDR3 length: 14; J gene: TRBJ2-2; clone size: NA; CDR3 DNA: TGTGCCAGCAGCCCCTCCCGGGGTCCCGGGGAGCTGTTTTTT; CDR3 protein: CASSPSRGPGELFF
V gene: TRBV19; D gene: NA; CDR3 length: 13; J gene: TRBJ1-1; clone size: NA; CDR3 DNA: TGTGCCAGTAGTATACAGGGGCGCACTGAAGCTTTCTTT; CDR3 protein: CASSIQGRTEAFF
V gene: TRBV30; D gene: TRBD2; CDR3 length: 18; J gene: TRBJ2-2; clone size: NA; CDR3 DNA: TGTGCCTGGGCGAAGACTAGCGGGGCTTTTGGAGGTACCGGGGAGCTGTTTTTT; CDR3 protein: CAWAKTSGAFGGTGELFF
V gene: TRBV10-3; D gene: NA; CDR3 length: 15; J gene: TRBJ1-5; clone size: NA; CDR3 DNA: TGTGCCATCAGTGTGGCGGACAGCCCTAATCAGCCCCAGCATTTT; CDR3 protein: CAISVADSPNQPQHF
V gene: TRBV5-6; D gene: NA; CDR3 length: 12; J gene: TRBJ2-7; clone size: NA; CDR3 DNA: TGTGCCAGCAGCTTTCTAGATAACGAGCAGTACTTC; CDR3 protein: CASSFLDNEQYF
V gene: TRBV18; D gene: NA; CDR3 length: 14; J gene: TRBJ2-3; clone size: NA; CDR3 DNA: TGTGCCAGCTCCCCCTCGAGGCCCCCAGATACGCAGTATTTT; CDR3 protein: CASSPSRPPDTQYF
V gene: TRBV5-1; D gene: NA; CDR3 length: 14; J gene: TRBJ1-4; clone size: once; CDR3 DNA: TGCGCCAGCAGCATTGGGGGCGAGGATGAAAAACTGTTTTTT; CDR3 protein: CASSIGGEDEKLFF
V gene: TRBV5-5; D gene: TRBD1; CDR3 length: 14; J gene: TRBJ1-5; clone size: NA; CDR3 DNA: TGTGCCAGCAGCTTGGTGGGGACAGTTCAGCCCCAGCATTTT; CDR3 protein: CASSLVGTVQPQHF
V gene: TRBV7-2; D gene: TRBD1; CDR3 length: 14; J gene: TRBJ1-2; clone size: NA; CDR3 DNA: TGTGCCAGCAGCACAAACAGGGGTGACTATGGCTACACCTTC; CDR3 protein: CASSTNRGDYGYTF
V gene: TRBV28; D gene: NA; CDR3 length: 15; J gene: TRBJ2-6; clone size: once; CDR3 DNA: TGTGCCAGCAGTTTAGCCGGCTCTGGGGCCAACGTCCTGACTTTC; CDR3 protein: CASSLAGSGANVLTF